The 15 T cell receptor beta chains below come from one sample, sequenced in a study of vaccination and CD4 T cells after COVID-19 (dated by TCRdb to 2021 to 2024). Libraries were built with PCR. Sequencer: Illumina iSeq 100. TCR sequencing of DNA from cultured CD4+ T cells used the Oncomine TCR Beta short-read assay at the Johns Hopkins FTIC core. TCRdb's own reprocessing of the public reads used fastp at Q25 and MiXCR and kept productive beta chains. All rows with the same CDR3 protein become a single entry with the most common DNA and genes. The sample includes more than 20,000 distinct CDR3 sequences, with around 40% observed a single time. Approximately 7.5% of the sample rests with the top ten. These receptors' targets are unknown. The treatment or condition label of this sample denotes: roughly ten-day PBMC culture with coronavirus spike peptide pools or control peptides (ViraFEST assay). Sequencing used CD4+ T cells from blood, cultured in vitro. The receptors were gathered from a human donor who had recovered from COVID-19.

The rearrangement joins TRBV7-2 to TRBJ2-3; 8 positions match TRBD2. CDR1 is SGHTA and CDR2 is FQGNSA in the germline V gene. V lost 5 bases to trimming and J lost 3 bases; unmatched junction nucleotides: 7. This CDR3 comprises 15 residues. Written as DNA, the CDR3 is TGTGCCAGCAGCCCAGCGGGAGCGTCGACAGATACGCAGTATTTT. This gives the protein CASSPAGASTDTQYF. The entire variable domain, with the rest obtained from reference TRBV7-2 and TRBJ2-3, is as follows: GAGVSQSPSNKVTEKGKDVELRCDPISGHTALYWYRQSLGQGLEFLIYFQGNSAPDKSGLPSDRFSAERTGGSVSTLTIQRTQQEDSAVYLCASSPAGASTDTQYFGPGTRLTVL.

The V and J genes are TRBV24-1 and TRBJ2-1; 7 bases align to TRBD1. Germline CDR1 KGHDR, CDR2 SFDVKD. V lost 5 bases to trimming and J lost 0 bases; unmatched junction nucleotides: 3. This CDR3 has 15 amino acids. CDR3 in DNA: TGTGCCACCAGTGTAGGGGGCCTCTCCTACAATGAGCAGTTCTTC. It is translated as CATSVGGLSYNEQFF.

The sample holds a few counts of this clonotype. V usage is TRBV20-1 and J usage is TRBJ1-2, with D uncertain. The CDR3 sequence is 12 residues long. Trimming removed 5 bases at V and 2 bases at J, with 9 bases between. Germline CDR1 is DFQATT and CDR2 is SNEGSKA (reference sequence). The CDR3: CSAAGGNYGYTF. The CDR3 region has the DNA TGCAGTGCTGCCGGAGGAAACTATGGCTACACCTTC.

The chain carries TRBV10-2 and TRBJ2-3; a possible D gene is TRBD2 (5 bases). This CDR3 is 15 amino acids long. From germline, CDR1 is WSHSY and CDR2 SAAADI. V shed 2 bases and J shed 1 base, with 10 bases lying between them. CDR3 DNA sequence: TGCGCCAGCAGTGAGCGGGGAGTGGGCACAGATACGCAGTATTTT. It translates to CASSERGVGTDTQYF.

The rearrangement links TRBV12-3 or TRBV12-4 to TRBJ1-2; perhaps TRBD1 as D (5 bases). This CDR3 has 16 amino acids. Trimming shortened V by 0 bases and J by 3 bases, and 14 bases separated the two germline ends. The DNA for the CDR3 is TGTGCCAGCAGTTTAGCGATTACGGGACGGCACTATGGCTACACCTTC. Its translation: CASSLAITGRHYGYTF.

This clonotype appeared once. The V gene is TRBV7-8, the J gene TRBJ2-1, with D hard to call. The length of the CDR3 is 16 residues. The germline CDR1 and CDR2 sequences are SGHVS and FQNEAQ. Trimming shortened V by 3 bases and J by 7 bases, and 19 bases separated the two germline ends. DNA for the CDR3: TGTGCCAGCAGCTTCGGGTCGACTTTCCTAGAAAATGAGCAGTTCTTC. Residues: CASSFGSTFLENEQFF.

J is TRBJ2-2 and V is TRBV28, with D possibly being TRBD1 or TRBD2 (5 bases each). The CDR3 is 14 residues long. CDR1 is MDHEN, CDR2 SYDVKM, per germline. Deletions cut 8 bases from V and 0 bases from J, with 10 bases between. CDR3 in DNA: TGTGCCAGCGCAGGGACCACGAACACCGGGGAGCTGTTTTTT. Translation gives CASAGTTNTGELFF.

This clonotype was counted a few times. In nucleotides, the CDR3 is TGTGCCAGCAGCTTAGTAGGGAACACTGAAGCTTTCTTT. This translates into CASSLVGNTEAFF. This chain uses TRBV7-8 with TRBJ1-1; no reliable D call. The CDR3 runs to 13 residues. Germline V gene data show CDR1 as SGHVS and CDR2 as FQNEAQ. V shed 1 base and J shed 1 base, with 4 bases lying between them.

On this clonotype itself: At one boundary the junction diverges from the germline segment, which might be a read error. The chain links TRBV7-7 to TRBJ2-5; D perhaps matches TRBD1 (7 bases). The CDR3 length is 15 residues. Germline V gene sequence: CDR1 SSHAT, CDR2 FNYEAQ (reference sequence). The DNA for the CDR3 is TGTGCTAGCAGCTTCGTAGCAGGGGGGCAAGAGACCCAGTACTTC. Translated, it gives CASSFVAGGQETQYF.

In this sample, this clonotype turned up a few times. The rearrangement uses TRBV11-3 and TRBJ1-1; the match to TRBD1 covers 7 bases. The CDR3 is 13 residues long. The V gene end was trimmed by 5 bases and the J gene end by 2 bases; junction bases not matched to a gene: 2. From germline, CDR1 is SGHNT and CDR2 YENEEA. Here the CDR3 DNA reads TGTGCCAGCAGCCGGGACAGTAACACTGAAGCTTTCTTT. Protein product: CASSRDSNTEAFF.

As to this clonotype: The junction departs from germline at one end; a sequencing error may be responsible. V gene TRBV20-1 combines with J gene TRBJ1-2, with no clear D. Germline-derived CDR1 and CDR2 are DFQATT and SNEGSKA (reference sequence). The CDR3 runs 14 residues. In DNA, the CDR3 is TGCGGTGCTAGAGTCCGACGGATGAACTATGGCTACACCTTC. It is translated as CGARVRRMNYGYTF.

This chain uses TRBV6-1 with TRBJ2-3, with 9 bases aligning to TRBD2. Germline CDR1 is MNHNS and CDR2 is SASEGT. The CDR3 extends over 17 amino acids. J lost 1 base, V lost 0 bases, and 5 bases had no gene match. The CDR3 sequence is CASSEASRLAGTDTQYF. The CDR3 DNA reads TGTGCCAGCAGTGAAGCCTCGAGACTAGCGGGCACAGATACGCAGTATTTT.

The chain joins TRBV4-3 to TRBJ2-6; D possibly corresponds to TRBD2 (5 bases). This CDR3 region has 17 residues. V gave up 4 bases and J gave up 0 bases, with 13 bases separating them. The germline CDR1 and CDR2 sequences are LGHNA and YSLEER. The CDR3 is CASSPRLGSSGANVLTF. DNA for the CDR3: TGCGCCAGCAGCCCCAGGCTGGGGAGCTCTGGGGCCAACGTCCTGACTTTC.

The gene calls are TRBV6-1 and TRBJ1-5; weak D call: TRBD1 (5 bases). The CDR3 spans 12 residues. CDR1 and CDR2 from the germline V gene are MNHNS and SASEGT. The V gene lost 7 bases and the J gene lost 5 bases, with 9 bases spanning the gap. The CDR3 loop reads CASNQGYQPQHF. DNA for the CDR3: TGTGCCAGCAACCAGGGATATCAGCCCCAGCATTTT.

This rearrangement joins TRBV6-1 to TRBJ2-1; D call uncertain. Trimming removed 6 bases from V and 0 bases from J, with 12 bases in between. The CDR3 length is 15 residues. Germline V lookup: CDR1 MNHNS, CDR2 SASEGT. CDR3 region: CASSNRRSSYNEQFF. CDR3 nucleotide sequence: TGTGCCAGCAGCAATCGACGAAGCTCCTACAATGAGCAGTTCTTC.